This TCR beta chain was sequenced in a study of blood T cell repertoires in COVID-19. Whole-study context: The study drew acute and convalescent COVID-19 samples from the United States, Italy and Spain. T cells, B-cell-depleted T cells, or PBMCs supplied cDNA or gDNA.

Methods used by the authors: Nucleated cell counts were estimated from reference gene primer amplification. Sequenced by immunoSEQ multiplex PCR; TCRdb stores in-frame clones only, minus some. V and J calls and clone size are given by that table; D and trimming were obtained from the DNA. The data show about 110,000 clones, roughly 85% seen once. CDR3 length: 16 residues. V shed 6 bases, J shed 3 bases, and the junction held 8 bases outside the gene matches. CDR1 MDHEN and CDR2 SYDVKM come from the germline V gene. The clonotype comes from a woman aged 55-69 years with acute or convalescent COVID-19. The sequencing input was peripheral blood. The rearrangement links TRBV28 to TRBJ1-5; TRBD1 agrees at 10 bases. The CDR3 bases are TGTGCCAGCAGCACATCGGGACAGGGGTTCAATCAGCCCCAGCATTTT. It translates to CASSTSGQGFNQPQHF.